A selection of T cell receptor beta chains follows, all from one sample in a study of T cells in Graves' hyperthyroidism and ophthalmopathy. From the multiplex PCR reads, TCRdb called clonotypes with MiXCR, one entry per CDR3 protein. The data contain a few hundred thousand distinct CDR3 sequences, less than 20% of them singletons. The source material was blood. The receptors were gathered from a woman in her 40s with Graves' ophthalmopathy. The CDR3 runs from the conserved cysteine through the conserved F or W. Each record gives: V gene, J gene, D gene, clone size, CDR3 DNA, CDR3 protein. The D gene is left open where the match is weak. Where a row states a size, it is once, few, many or the class of an expanded clone; other rows omit it.

v_call: TRBV28; j_call: TRBJ1-5; d_call: TRBD1; clone_size: many; cdr3_nt: TGTGCCAGCAGTTTATGGGGGCAGGGGGGTCAGCAGCCCCAGCATTTT; cdr3_aa: CASSLWGQGGQQPQHF
v_call: TRBV29-1; j_call: TRBJ2-7; d_call: -; clone_size: many; cdr3_nt: TGCAGCGTTGCTGGGGAGGACGAGCAGTACTTC; cdr3_aa: CSVAGEDEQYF
v_call: TRBV5-4; j_call: TRBJ2-7; d_call: TRBD1; clone_size: many; cdr3_nt: TGTGCCAGCAGCCGCTCGGGACAGGGCCACCGGTACTTC; cdr3_aa: CASSRSGQGHRYF
v_call: TRBV28; j_call: TRBJ2-7; d_call: TRBD2; clone_size: -; cdr3_nt: TGTGCCAGCAGTGACGCCCTAGCGGCTTACGAGCAGTACTTC; cdr3_aa: CASSDALAAYEQYF
v_call: TRBV6-2/TRBV6-3; j_call: TRBJ1-5; d_call: -; clone_size: many; cdr3_nt: TGTGCCAGCAGTTACTCGATAGGGGCTTACGGCAATCAGCCCCAGCATTTT; cdr3_aa: CASSYSIGAYGNQPQHF
v_call: TRBV18; j_call: TRBJ2-2; d_call: -; clone_size: many; cdr3_nt: TGTGCCAGCTCACCAAAGAGAAATAGCATCGGGGAGCTGTTTTTT; cdr3_aa: CASSPKRNSIGELFF
v_call: TRBV28; j_call: TRBJ1-1; d_call: TRBD1; clone_size: once; cdr3_nt: TGTGCCAGCAGTACTTCAGGGGGACCTTCGATGATTACTGAAGCTTTCTTT; cdr3_aa: CASSTSGGPSMITEAFF
v_call: TRBV4-2; j_call: TRBJ1-1; d_call: TRBD1; clone_size: once; cdr3_nt: TGTGCCAGCAGCCAACCCGCGGGACAGGCCCAGAACACTGAAGCTTTCTTT; cdr3_aa: CASSQPAGQAQNTEAFF
v_call: TRBV20-1; j_call: TRBJ1-3; d_call: -; clone_size: many; cdr3_nt: TGCAGCGCTGGGGGGCTCTCTGGAAACACCATATATTTT; cdr3_aa: CSAGGLSGNTIYF
v_call: TRBV20-1; j_call: TRBJ2-7; d_call: -; clone_size: many; cdr3_nt: TGCAGTGCTACGGGCCCTGAGGGGTGGGAGCAGTACTTC; cdr3_aa: CSATGPEGWEQYF
v_call: TRBV12-3/TRBV12-4; j_call: TRBJ2-7; d_call: TRBD1; clone_size: many; cdr3_nt: TGTGCCAGCAGCGAGGACAGGGGGCTGAGGGAGCAGTACTTC; cdr3_aa: CASSEDRGLREQYF
v_call: TRBV12-3/TRBV12-4; j_call: TRBJ2-7; d_call: TRBD1; clone_size: many; cdr3_nt: TGTGCCAGCAGTTTGCAGGGGGCGGTTGTCGAGCAGTACTTC; cdr3_aa: CASSLQGAVVEQYF
v_call: TRBV28; j_call: TRBJ1-2; d_call: TRBD1; clone_size: few; cdr3_nt: TGTGCCAGCAGACCCACAGGGGGCCAGCTCTATGGCTACACCTTC; cdr3_aa: CASRPTGGQLYGYTF
v_call: TRBV6-2/TRBV6-3; j_call: TRBJ2-2; d_call: -; clone_size: many; cdr3_nt: TGTGCCAGCAGTTACCGGCGGGGCACCGGGGAGCTGTTTTTT; cdr3_aa: CASSYRRGTGELFF
v_call: TRBV11-2; j_call: TRBJ2-3; d_call: -; clone_size: few; cdr3_nt: TGTGCCAGCAGCACGTCCATGGGGGCAGATACGCAGTATTTT; cdr3_aa: CASSTSMGADTQYF
v_call: TRBV27; j_call: TRBJ1-2; d_call: -; clone_size: many; cdr3_nt: TGTGCCAGCAGTTTAATGCCCGAGGATGCCCATGGCTACACCTTC; cdr3_aa: CASSLMPEDAHGYTF
v_call: TRBV6-5; j_call: TRBJ2-7; d_call: -; clone_size: many; cdr3_nt: TGTGCCAGCAGTTACTCAGCCAGCTACGAGCAGTACTTC; cdr3_aa: CASSYSASYEQYF
v_call: TRBV4-3; j_call: TRBJ1-2; d_call: -; clone_size: many; cdr3_nt: TGCGCCAGCAGCCCTAATCCGTCAGCCACTCACTATGGCTACACCTTC; cdr3_aa: CASSPNPSATHYGYTF
v_call: TRBV2; j_call: TRBJ1-5; d_call: -; clone_size: many; cdr3_nt: TGTGCCAGCAGTGAATTTACAGGAGGCAATCAGCCCCAGCATTTT; cdr3_aa: CASSEFTGGNQPQHF
v_call: TRBV28; j_call: TRBJ2-5; d_call: TRBD2; clone_size: -; cdr3_nt: TGTGCCAGCAGTCACTTCGCAGCGGGGAGTGGGGAGACCCAGTACTTC; cdr3_aa: CASSHFAAGSGETQYF
v_call: TRBV12-3/TRBV12-4; j_call: TRBJ2-3; d_call: -; clone_size: many; cdr3_nt: TGTGCCACCGCACGGACCAGCACAGATACGCAGTATTTT; cdr3_aa: CATARTSTDTQYF
v_call: TRBV20-1; j_call: TRBJ2-7; d_call: -; clone_size: many; cdr3_nt: TGCAGTGCTAGGAGCGAAGGGAAGTACGAGCAGTACTTC; cdr3_aa: CSARSEGKYEQYF
v_call: TRBV20-1; j_call: TRBJ1-2; d_call: -; clone_size: many; cdr3_nt: TGCAGTGCCCCACCGCCGTATAACTATGGCTACACCTTC; cdr3_aa: CSAPPPYNYGYTF
v_call: TRBV2; j_call: TRBJ2-2; d_call: -; clone_size: many; cdr3_nt: TGTGCCAGCAGGAGGGCGCAGGGCACCGGGGAGCTGTTTTTT; cdr3_aa: CASRRAQGTGELFF
v_call: TRBV7-9; j_call: TRBJ2-4; d_call: TRBD2; clone_size: many; cdr3_nt: TGTGCCAGCAGCTTCTCTAGCGGGGATACCAGAAACATTCAGTACTTC; cdr3_aa: CASSFSSGDTRNIQYF
v_call: TRBV12-3/TRBV12-4; j_call: TRBJ2-5; d_call: -; clone_size: many; cdr3_nt: TGTGCCAGCAGCCGCGATGGAAAGACTAGTTTGGGGAAGACCCAGTACTTC; cdr3_aa: CASSRDGKTSLGKTQYF
v_call: TRBV6-5; j_call: TRBJ2-7; d_call: TRBD1; clone_size: many; cdr3_nt: TGTGCCAGCAGTTACCTCCCGGGACAGGGACCTACCTACGAGCAGTACTTC; cdr3_aa: CASSYLPGQGPTYEQYF
v_call: TRBV6-5; j_call: TRBJ2-2; d_call: TRBD2; clone_size: many; cdr3_nt: TGTGCCAGCAGTTCGACTAGCGGGTGGGCCGGGGAGCTGTTTTTT; cdr3_aa: CASSSTSGWAGELFF